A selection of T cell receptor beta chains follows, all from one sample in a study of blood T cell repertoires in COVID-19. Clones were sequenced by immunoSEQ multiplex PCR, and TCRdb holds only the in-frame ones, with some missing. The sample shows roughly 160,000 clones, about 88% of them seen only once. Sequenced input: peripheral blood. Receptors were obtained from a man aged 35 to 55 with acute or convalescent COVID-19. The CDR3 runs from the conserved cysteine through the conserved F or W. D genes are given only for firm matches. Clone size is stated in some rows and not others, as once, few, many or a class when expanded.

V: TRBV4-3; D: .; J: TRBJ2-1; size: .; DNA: TGCGCCAGCAGCCAACACACCGCGCTGGCCTCGGGCAATGAGCAGTTCTTC; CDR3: CASSQHTALASGNEQFF
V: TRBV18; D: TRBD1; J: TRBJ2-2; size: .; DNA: TGTGCCAGCTCACCCAGACAGGGGCTCACCGGGGAGCTGTTTTTT; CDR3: CASSPRQGLTGELFF
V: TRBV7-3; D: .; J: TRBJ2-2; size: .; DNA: TGTGCCAGCAGCTTTTCTATTCCGGGGGGCCCCATGCACGGGGAGCTGTTTTTT; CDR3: CASSFSIPGGPMHGELFF
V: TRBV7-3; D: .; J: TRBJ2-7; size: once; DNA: TGTGCCAGCAGCTTATTCCCTGATAGCTCCTACGAGCAGTACTTC; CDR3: CASSLFPDSSYEQYF
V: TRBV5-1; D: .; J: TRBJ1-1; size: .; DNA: TGCGCCAGCAGCCCCGAGGTTGGGAACACTGAAGCTTTCTTT; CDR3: CASSPEVGNTEAFF
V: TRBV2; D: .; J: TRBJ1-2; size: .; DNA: TGTGCCAGCAGTGAACTGGTCGGGGGGAGGAACTATGGCTACACCTTC; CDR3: CASSELVGGRNYGYTF
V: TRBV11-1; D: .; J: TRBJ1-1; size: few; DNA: TGTGCCAGCAGCCGAGACAGAAAGAACACTGAAGCTTTCTTT; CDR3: CASSRDRKNTEAFF
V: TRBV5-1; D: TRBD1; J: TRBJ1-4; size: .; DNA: TGCGCCAGCAGCTTGGTGGGACAGGGAGGAGGTGAAAAACTGTTTTTT; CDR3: CASSLVGQGGGEKLFF
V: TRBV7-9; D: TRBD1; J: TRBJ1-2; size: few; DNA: TGTGCCAGCAGCGCCAGACAGGGAACCTTCTATGGCTACACCTTC; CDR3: CASSARQGTFYGYTF
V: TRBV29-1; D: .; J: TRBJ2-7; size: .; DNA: TGCAGCGTTGAAATGCCCCGCGGAGACGAGCAGTACTTC; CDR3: CSVEMPRGDEQYF
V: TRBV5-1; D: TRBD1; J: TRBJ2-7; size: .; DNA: TGCGCCAGCAGCTTGTCGGGACAGGGACTCTACGAGCAGTACTTC; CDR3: CASSLSGQGLYEQYF
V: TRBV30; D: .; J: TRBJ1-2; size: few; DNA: TGTGCCTCCATTCCGAGGGCGTCTAACTATGGCTACACCTTC; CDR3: CASIPRASNYGYTF
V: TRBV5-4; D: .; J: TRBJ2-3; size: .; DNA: TGTGCCAGCAGCTTGGACAGCACAGGGTCAGATACGCAGTATTTT; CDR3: CASSLDSTGSDTQYF
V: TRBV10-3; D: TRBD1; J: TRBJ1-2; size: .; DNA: TGTGCCATCAACACAGGGGGCGAGCCTTTCTTC; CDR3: CAINTGGEPFF